The T cell receptor (beta chain) described here comes from a study of shared clonotypes between healthy human individuals. Study-wide points: Unshared clonotypes carried lower generation probabilities than those common to all four donors.

The protocol was immunoSEQ multiplex PCR, while the TCRdb copy is restricted to in-frame clones and leaves out a portion. The sample has hundreds of thousands of clones, around 72% seen once. A note on this clone: Its specificity is not known.

CDR1 and CDR2 (germline): SGDLS, YYNGEE. Losses at the gene ends were 6 bases for V and 2 bases for J; bases not matched to a gene: 6. This CDR3 spans 16 amino acids. Sequencing used memory CD4+ T cells sorted from blood. Subset here: CD45RA-negative fraction. The V and J genes are TRBV9 and TRBJ2-7; 15 bases agree with TRBD2. This receptor was taken from a woman in her 30s in good health. CDR3 residues: CASMGLAGGTTYEQYF. In DNA, the CDR3 is TGTGCCAGCATGGGACTAGCGGGAGGAACCACCTACGAGCAGTACTTC.